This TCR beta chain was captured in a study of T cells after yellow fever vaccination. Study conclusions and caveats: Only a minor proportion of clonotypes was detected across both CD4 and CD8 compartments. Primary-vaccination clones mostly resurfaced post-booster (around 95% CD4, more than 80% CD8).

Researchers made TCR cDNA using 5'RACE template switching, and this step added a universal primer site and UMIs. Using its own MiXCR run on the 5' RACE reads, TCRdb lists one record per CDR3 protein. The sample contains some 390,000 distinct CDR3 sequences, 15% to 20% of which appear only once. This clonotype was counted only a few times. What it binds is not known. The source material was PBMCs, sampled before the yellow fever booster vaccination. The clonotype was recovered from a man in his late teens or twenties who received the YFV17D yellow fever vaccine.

This CDR3 reads CATEGGDSNSGANVLTF. CDR3 DNA sequence: TGTGCCACCGAGGGGGGGGACTCAAACTCTGGGGCCAACGTCCTGACTTTC. This chain joins TRBV6-1 and TRBJ2-6, with D tentatively TRBD2 (7 bases). V lost 10 bases and J lost 0, with 19 bases in between. Germline CDR1 MNHNS, CDR2 SASEGT. The CDR3 is 17 residues long.